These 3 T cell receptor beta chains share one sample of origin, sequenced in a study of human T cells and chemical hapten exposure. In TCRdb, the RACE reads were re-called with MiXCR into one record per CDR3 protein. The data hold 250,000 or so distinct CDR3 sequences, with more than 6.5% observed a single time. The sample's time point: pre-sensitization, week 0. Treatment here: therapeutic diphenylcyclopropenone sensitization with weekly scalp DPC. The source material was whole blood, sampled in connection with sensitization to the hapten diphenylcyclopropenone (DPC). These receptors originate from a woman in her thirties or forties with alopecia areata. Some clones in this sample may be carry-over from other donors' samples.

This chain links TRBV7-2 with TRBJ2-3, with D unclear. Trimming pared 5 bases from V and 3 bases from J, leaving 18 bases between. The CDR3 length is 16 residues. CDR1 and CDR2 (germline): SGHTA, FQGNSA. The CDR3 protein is CASSPSRGPRTDTQYF. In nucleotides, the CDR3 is TGTGCCAGCAGCCCCTCACGTGGCCCTAGGACAGATACGCAGTATTTT.

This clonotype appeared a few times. DNA of the CDR3: TGTGCCAGCAGTATCAGGGATCTCAGCAATCAGCCCCAGCATTTT. Translating gives CASSIRDLSNQPQHF. The chain couples TRBV6-2 or TRBV6-3 to TRBJ1-5, with a weak D call TRBD1 (5 bases). Per germline, CDR1 MNHEY and CDR2 SVGEGT. V was cut by 5 bases and J by 1 base, with 12 bases left in between. The CDR3 is 15 amino acids.

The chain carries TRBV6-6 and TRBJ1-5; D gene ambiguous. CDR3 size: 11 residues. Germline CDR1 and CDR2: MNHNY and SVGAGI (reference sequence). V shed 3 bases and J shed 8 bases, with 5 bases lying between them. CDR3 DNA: TGTGCCAGCAGTTATAAGGAGCCCCAGCATTTT. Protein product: CASSYKEPQHF.